This paragraph reports one T cell receptor (beta chain). This entry comes from a study of shared clonotypes between healthy human individuals. Per germline, CDR1 WNHNN and CDR2 SYGVQD (reference sequence). The CDR3 has 13 residues. V was pared by 7 bases and J by 0 bases, with 10 bases between. Sequencing was performed with immunoSEQ multiplex PCR; in TCRdb, only in-frame clones are kept and a portion is missing. The table has under 600,000 clones, about 80% seen once. The TCR was taken from a woman aged 40 to 50 in good health. Some clones in this sample may be carry-over from other donors' samples. This rearrangement joins TRBV10-1 to TRBJ2-7; maybe TRBD2 (6 bases). Sequencing input: PBMCs. CDR3 DNA: TGCGCCAGCAAGGAGGGCAACTCCTACGAGCAGTACTTC. It encodes CASKEGNSYEQYF.